The 22 T cell receptor beta chains below were found in one sample sequenced in a study of response to subunit inactivated influenza vaccine. TCRdb passed the RT-PCR reads through MiXCR, listing each CDR3 protein once. The profile shows 500,000 to 600,000 distinct CDR3 sequences, approximately 14% of them singletons. The input for sequencing was PBMCs from blood, taken 11 to 12 days after vaccination. Source of these receptors: a man aged 50 to 60 who received an inactivated influenza vaccine.

This clonotype came up many times. The chain recombines TRBV10-3 with TRBJ2-1; the D is unclear. The length of the CDR3 is 14 residues. Germline V lookup: CDR1 ENHRY, CDR2 SYGVKD. With 0 bases removed from V and 5 bases from J, the gap between germline ends came to 8 bases. CDR3 sequence reads: CAISESTTNNEQFF. The CDR3 bases are TGTGCCATCAGTGAGTCGACGACAAACAATGAGCAGTTCTTC.

The CDR3 loop reads CASTRDRADNEQFF. The CDR3 DNA reads TGCGCCAGCACCCGGGACAGGGCAGACAATGAGCAGTTCTTC. This chain connects TRBV5-1 to TRBJ2-1, with 9 bases that match TRBD1. This CDR3 spans 14 amino acids. Trimming cost V 6 bases and J 5 bases; bases outside gene matches: 6. CDR1 and CDR2 (germline): SGHRS, YFSETQ.

The chain carries TRBV20-1 and TRBJ1-4; tentative D call: TRBD1 (5 bases). Trimming took 3 bases from V and 0 from J, leaving 11 bases between them. The germline gives CDR1 DFQATT, CDR2 SNEGSKA (reference sequence). The length of the CDR3 is 15 residues. CDR3 residues: CSASGQGTTNEKLFF. The CDR3 DNA is TGCAGTGCTAGTGGGCAGGGTACAACTAATGAAAAACTGTTTTTT.

V usage is TRBV12-3 or TRBV12-4 and J usage is TRBJ2-2; 7 bases are a match to TRBD2. J was trimmed by 0 bases and V by 5 bases; bases with no gene match: 3. This CDR3 has 15 residues. The CDR3 bases are TGTGCCAGCAGTAATAGCGGGTCGAACACCGGGGAGCTGTTTTTT. Amino acid sequence: CASSNSGSNTGELFF.

There are a few counts of this clonotype. The J gene is TRBJ2-5, the V gene TRBV10-3; D assignment may be TRBD1 or TRBD2 (7 bases each). The V gene's germline CDR1 is ENHRY and CDR2 SYGVKD. The V gene lost 6 bases and the J gene lost 10 bases, with 15 bases spanning the gap. The CDR3 is made up of 12 amino acids. The CDR3 region has the DNA TGTGCCATCAGCCCAGACAGGGAGGGCCAGTACTTC. Protein: CAISPDREGQYF.

This clonotype appeared a few times. The chain combines TRBV29-1 with TRBJ2-1; 8 positions match TRBD1. Germline assignment: CDR1 SQVTM and CDR2 ANQGSEA. CDR3 length: 14 amino acids. V lost 6 bases to trimming and J lost 4 bases; unmatched junction nucleotides: 8. The CDR3: CSVSSGQVYNEQFF. CDR3 bases: TGCAGCGTCTCCTCGGGACAGGTGTACAATGAGCAGTTCTTC.

This clonotype was recorded a few times. The chain carries TRBV5-1 and TRBJ1-6; D not certain. V was cut by 4 bases and J by 13 bases, with 15 bases left in between. The CDR3 has 13 residues. The germline V gene has CDR1 SGHRS and CDR2 YFSETQ. The CDR3 region is CASSLAAEFPLHF. The CDR3 DNA is TGCGCCAGCAGCCTTGCGGCGGAGTTCCCCCTCCACTTT.

This clonotype has more than one count but fewer than ten. This chain connects TRBV3-1 to TRBJ2-4, with 7 bases matching TRBD2. Germline CDR1 LGHDT, CDR2 YNNKEL (reference sequence). The CDR3 consists of 19 residues. Trimming removed 1 base from V and 0 bases from J; junction bases left unmatched: 12. The CDR3 DNA is TGTGCCAGCAGCCAAGTTCAGGCGCGGGGGACCTTAGCCAAAAACATTCAGTACTTC. Translated: CASSQVQARGTLAKNIQYF.

The chain has TRBV4-3 and TRBJ2-3; D is unresolved. CDR3 length: 19 residues. Germline values: CDR1 LGHNA, CDR2 YSLEER. V was shortened by 2 bases and J by 6 bases, with 27 bases between the two germline ends. CDR3 region: CASSQTHSWSRVVRDTQYF. As DNA, the CDR3 is TGCGCCAGCAGCCAAACCCACAGCTGGTCTAGAGTGGTTCGCGATACGCAGTATTTT.

This rearrangement joins TRBV12-3 or TRBV12-4 to TRBJ2-3; D is undetermined. Trimming stripped 3 bases from V and 0 bases from J, with 7 bases between. CDR3 length: 14 residues. CDR3 coding DNA: TGTGCCAGCAGTTTCGGGTATAGCACAGATACGCAGTATTTT. As protein: CASSFGYSTDTQYF.

This clonotype was recorded many times. J is TRBJ1-1 and V is TRBV12-3 or TRBV12-4; no clear D gene. Between the trimmed V and J ends, which lost 1 base and 1 base, there was a span of 4 bases. This CDR3 region has 13 residues. This CDR3 is CASSLGKNTEAFF. DNA for the CDR3: TGTGCCAGCAGTTTAGGTAAGAACACTGAAGCTTTCTTT.

The rearrangement links TRBV11-2 to TRBJ2-6, with D unclear. CDR1 and CDR2 (germline): SGHAT, FQNNGV. This CDR3 is built from 16 residues. Trimming took 0 bases from V and 0 from J, leaving 6 bases between them. CDR3 DNA: TGTGCCAGCAGCTTAGATCTAGTCTCTGGGGCCAACGTCCTGACTTTC. Its translation: CASSLDLVSGANVLTF.

This clonotype was counted between two and nine times. V is TRBV20-1 and J is TRBJ2-7, with D possibly TRBD1 on 5 matching bases. V was shortened by 0 bases and J by 2 bases, with 11 bases between the two germline ends. The CDR3 has 14 residues. Looked up from germline, CDR1 is DFQATT and CDR2 is SNEGSKA (reference sequence). As DNA, the CDR3 is TGCAGTGCTAGAGATCAGAGACAGACCTACGAGCAGTACTTC. Translation: CSARDQRQTYEQYF.

This clonotype was observed at least ten times. The rearrangement links TRBV29-1 to TRBJ2-5, with no clear D. This CDR3 has 14 residues. CDR1 is SQVTM, CDR2 ANQGSEA, per germline. V lost 4 bases to trimming and J lost 5 bases, with 17 bases between them. The CDR3 bases are TGCAGCGTTGGTTACGTAAGAGACGGGGAGACCCAGTACTTC. Its protein is CSVGYVRDGETQYF.

This clonotype was picked up a small number of times. The chain couples TRBV7-6 to TRBJ1-3; D gene unclear. Trimming removed 0 bases from V and 0 bases from J, with 12 bases in between. The CDR3 is 17 residues long. CDR1 and CDR2 from the germline V gene are SGHVS and FNYEAQ. The CDR3 DNA is TGTGCCAGCAGCTTAGCAGGAGGGTCCGTCTCTGGAAACACCATATATTTT. It encodes CASSLAGGSVSGNTIYF.

This clonotype was seen at least ten times. The rearrangement joins TRBV16 to TRBJ2-1; D remains ambiguous. The CDR3 contains 15 residues. V was trimmed by 0 bases and J by 1 base, leaving 7 bases between them. The germline CDR1 and CDR2 sequences are KGHSY and FQNENV. The CDR3 coding sequence is TGTGCCAGCAGCCAATCGGGTTTGTCCTACAATGAGCAGTTCTTC. Amino acid sequence: CASSQSGLSYNEQFF. Drawing the rest from reference TRBV16 and TRBJ2-1, the complete variable domain is GEEVAQTPKHLVRGEGQKAKLYCAPIKGHSYVFWYQQVLKNEFKFLISFQNENVFDETGMPKERFSAKCLPNSPCSLEIQATKLEDSAVYFCASSQSGLSYNEQFFGPGTRLTVL.

This clonotype appeared many times. The chain is built from TRBV28 and TRBJ2-7; 8 bases are a match to TRBD1. The CDR3 has 12 residues. Germline trimming cut 7 bases from V and 5 bases from J; bases unmatched to any gene: 4. Germline lookup yields CDR1 MDHEN and CDR2 SYDVKM. Here the CDR3 reads CASKGQGHEQYF. CDR3 in DNA: TGTGCCAGCAAAGGACAGGGCCACGAGCAGTACTTC.

The V gene is TRBV29-1, the J gene TRBJ2-7; D call uncertain. Looked up from germline, CDR1 is SQVTM and CDR2 is ANQGSEA. The V gene lost 5 bases and the J gene lost 7 bases, with 12 bases spanning the gap. This CDR3 is 11 amino acids long. The CDR3 DNA follows: TGCAGCGTTTTCCTCCTAGGGGAGCAGTACTTC. Encoded protein: CSVFLLGEQYF.

The chain combines TRBV5-5 with TRBJ2-1; TRBD1 or TRBD2 may be the D gene (5 bases each). Germline CDR1 is SGHKS and CDR2 is YYEKEE (reference sequence). Trimming shortened V by 2 bases and J by 0 bases, and 9 bases separated the two germline ends. The CDR3 is made up of 15 amino acids. Written as DNA, the CDR3 is TGTGCCAGCAGCTTCGAGGGGAGCTCCTACAATGAGCAGTTCTTC. This codes for CASSFEGSSYNEQFF. Using reference TRBV5-5 and TRBJ2-1 for the parts outside the CDR3, the full variable domain is DAGVTQSPTHLIKTRGQQVTLRCSPISGHKSVSWYQQVLGQGPQFIFQYYEKEERGRGNFPDRFSARQFPNYSSELNVNALLLGDSALYLCASSFEGSSYNEQFFGPGTRLTVL.

This clonotype appeared a few times. This sequence joins TRBV24-1 and TRBJ2-5; no clear D. Germline V gene data show CDR1 as KGHDR and CDR2 as SFDVKD. The CDR3 extends over 14 amino acids. Trimming stripped 3 bases from V and 2 bases from J, with 9 bases between. The CDR3 is CATSDPGRQETQYF. CDR3 nucleotide sequence: TGTGCCACCAGTGATCCAGGAAGGCAAGAGACCCAGTACTTC.

There are many counts of this clonotype. The rearrangement links TRBV5-1 to TRBJ2-5, with 8 bases identical to TRBD1. The CDR3 extends over 15 amino acids. The germline V gene encodes CDR1 SGHRS and CDR2 YFSETQ. V dropped 4 bases and J dropped 3; count of bases not matched to a gene: 8. In nucleotides, the CDR3 is TGCGCCAGCAGCCCTGGACAGGGATATGAAGAGACCCAGTACTTC. Protein sequence: CASSPGQGYEETQYF. The entire variable domain, with the rest obtained from reference TRBV5-1 and TRBJ2-5, is as follows: KAGVTQTPRYLIKTRGQQVTLSCSPISGHRSVSWYQQTPGQGLQFLFEYFSETQRNKGNFPGRFSGRQFSNSRSEMNVSTLELGDSALYLCASSPGQGYEETQYFGPGTRLLVL.

The chain links TRBV12-3 or TRBV12-4 to TRBJ2-2; no clear D gene. The CDR3 length is 13 residues. Trimming removed 3 bases from V and 5 bases from J, with 7 bases in between. Written as DNA, the CDR3 is TGTGCCAGCAGTTTCATAGGGACCGGGGAGCTGTTTTTT. It is translated as CASSFIGTGELFF.